The 21 T cell receptor beta chains reported below all come from one sample, sequenced in a study of cytomegalovirus exposure and HLA in healthy donors. 13 Jbeta primers and 60 Vbeta primers were used for the PCR. Method: immunoSEQ multiplex PCR; TCRdb's copy keeps in-frame clones and lacks some. The sample has around 100,000 clones; 65% to 90% are singletons. Sequencing was done on a sample of PBMCs. The receptors stem from a man aged 30 to 39 in good health and CMV-seropositive.

The rearrangement joins TRBV5-1 to TRBJ2-7; the D gene is possibly TRBD1 (5 bases). Looked up from germline, CDR1 is SGHRS and CDR2 is YFSETQ. CDR3 length equals 13 residues. V was shortened by 4 bases and J by 4 bases, with 12 bases between the two germline ends. Here the CDR3 DNA reads TGCGCCAGCAGCCCCGACAGCGTATACGAGCAGTACTTC. Translated: CASSPDSVYEQYF.

V and J are TRBV19 and TRBJ2-3; possibly TRBD2 for D (6 bases). The CDR3 sequence is 14 residues long. Germline loops: CDR1 LNHDA, CDR2 SQIVND (reference sequence). Trimming removed 1 base from V and 7 bases from J, with 12 bases in between. The CDR3 sequence: CASSIGGGANTQYF. The CDR3, as DNA: TGTGCCAGTAGTATAGGGGGAGGTGCAAATACGCAGTATTTT. Variable domain in full (rest from reference TRBV19 and TRBJ2-3): DGGITQSPKYLFRKEGQNVTLSCEQNLNHDAMYWYRQDPGQGLRLIYYSQIVNDFQKGDIAEGYSVSREKKESFPLTVTSAQKNPTAFYLCASSIGGGANTQYFGPGTRLTVL.

This chain joins TRBV6-1 and TRBJ1-2, with TRBD1 matching 8 bases. Unmatched junction bases numbered 12, after V lost 4 bases and J lost 8 bases. This CDR3 spans 15 amino acids. Germline CDR1 reads MNHNS; CDR2 reads SASEGT. Here the CDR3 DNA reads TGTGCCAGCAGTGTGGACCGGACAGGGCCCCTCGGCTACACCTTC. Its translation is CASSVDRTGPLGYTF.

This clone turned up a few times. The chain has TRBV5-1 and TRBJ1-1; 9 nucleotides line up with TRBD1. CDR1 is SGHRS, CDR2 YFSETQ, per germline. J was trimmed by 1 base and V by 5 bases; bases with no gene match: 3. The CDR3 runs 14 residues. The CDR3: CASRLGQGNTEAFF. As DNA, the CDR3 is TGCGCCAGCAGGCTGGGACAGGGGAACACTGAAGCTTTCTTT.

The chain combines TRBV19 with TRBJ2-7; possible D gene TRBD2, 6 bases. CDR3 length equals 15 residues. Germline V gene lookup returns CDR1 LNHDA and CDR2 SQIVND (reference sequence). V was shortened by 3 bases and J by 0 bases, with 12 bases between the two germline ends. CDR3 sequence: CASSIGTDYSYEQYF. For the CDR3, the DNA is TGTGCCAGTAGTATCGGGACGGACTACTCCTACGAGCAGTACTTC.

The V call is TRBV29-1, the J call TRBJ2-1, with 14 nucleotides matching TRBD2. The V gene's germline CDR1 is SQVTM and CDR2 ANQGSEA. V was pared by 6 bases and J by 12 bases, with 7 bases of the junction left unmatched. The CDR3 is made up of 13 amino acids. CDR3 DNA: TGCAGCGTCCAGGGACTAGCGGGAGACAGGCAGTTCTTC. Encoded protein: CSVQGLAGDRQFF.

This clone showed up just a few times. The chain carries TRBV7-8 and TRBJ1-3; no reliable D call. V lost 1 base to trimming and J lost 0 bases, with 13 bases between them. Germline lookup yields CDR1 SGHVS and CDR2 FQNEAQ. The CDR3 length is 17 residues. CDR3 amino acids: CASSLVGRPFSGNTIYF. CDR3 nucleotides: TGTGCCAGCAGCTTAGTGGGCAGGCCCTTCTCTGGAAACACCATATATTTT.

This chain connects TRBV5-4 to TRBJ2-5; the match to TRBD2 covers 8 bases. The ends lost 4 bases at V and 5 bases at J; junction bases unmatched: 13. Per the germline V gene, CDR1 is SGHNT and CDR2 is YYREEE (reference sequence). The CDR3 sequence is 16 residues long. The CDR3 coding sequence is TGTGCCAGCAGCCACGGCACTAGCGGACCCAGGGAGACCCAGTACTTC. Residues: CASSHGTSGPRETQYF.

The genes are TRBV6-5 and TRBJ2-7, with D maybe TRBD1 (6 bases). Germline CDR1 MNHEY, CDR2 SVGAGI. Trimming left V 0 bases short and J 3 bases short, with 9 bases between. The CDR3 contains 14 residues. CDR3 sequence (DNA): TGTGCCAGCAGTTACTCCCAAGGGGGCTACGAGCAGTACTTC. This gives the protein CASSYSQGGYEQYF.

V gene TRBV9 combines with J gene TRBJ1-4, with 7 bases fitting TRBD1. There are 16 residues in the CDR3. Germline V gene data show CDR1 as SGDLS and CDR2 as YYNGEE. J was trimmed by 4 bases and V by 0 bases; bases with no gene match: 6. Here the CDR3 reads CASSVDPGGFNEKLFF. CDR3 DNA: TGTGCCAGCAGCGTAGACCCAGGGGGGTTTAATGAAAAACTGTTTTTT.

This chain connects TRBV25-1 to TRBJ2-1; tentative D call: TRBD2 (5 bases). Trimming took off 8 bases at V and 0 bases at J, with 20 bases between the two ends. From germline, CDR1 is MGHDK and CDR2 SYGVNS. The CDR3 is 17 residues long. CDR3 in amino acids: CASGPLGLSSSYNEQFF. The CDR3 region has the DNA TGTGCCAGCGGTCCGTTAGGACTTTCGAGCTCCTACAATGAGCAGTTCTTC.

This chain links TRBV11-3 with TRBJ2-2; D remains unclear. Trimming shortened V by 3 bases and J by 2 bases, and 4 bases separated the two germline ends. The germline CDR1 and CDR2 sequences are SGHNT and YENEEA. The CDR3 is 13 amino acids. CDR3 sequence reads: CASSFLNTGELFF. The CDR3 region has the DNA TGTGCCAGCAGCTTTCTAAACACCGGGGAGCTGTTTTTT.

This chain links TRBV2 with TRBJ2-1; D not certain. CDR3 length equals 14 residues. V lost 4 bases to trimming and J lost 2 bases, with 9 bases between them. CDR1 is SNHLY, CDR2 FYNNEI, per germline. Here the CDR3 DNA reads TGTGCCAGCAGTGTCCCATTTCCCTACAATGAGCAGTTCTTC. As protein: CASSVPFPYNEQFF.

The J gene is TRBJ2-2, the V gene TRBV13; 10 bases map to TRBD2. Germline CDR1 is PRHDT and CDR2 is FYEKMQ (reference sequence). The CDR3 totals 17 residues. The trim removed 2 bases at V and 3 bases at J, leaving 6 bases unmatched. The CDR3 region is CASSLSNSGRDTGELFF. Written as DNA, the CDR3 is TGTGCCAGCAGCTTATCTAACAGCGGGAGGGACACCGGGGAGCTGTTTTTT.

The genes are TRBV28 and TRBJ1-5; a weak D match, TRBD1 (5 bases). This CDR3 spans 14 amino acids. Germline assignment: CDR1 MDHEN and CDR2 SYDVKM. V lost 10 bases and J 0 bases, leaving 13 bases between the germline ends. The CDR3 is CATTRGNSNQPQHF. The DNA for the CDR3 is TGTGCCACCACCCGGGGGAATAGCAATCAGCCCCAGCATTTT. The whole variable domain, remainder taken from reference TRBV28 and TRBJ1-5, is DVKVTQSSRYLVKRTGEKVFLECVQDMDHENMFWYRQDPGLGLRLIYFSYDVKMKEKGDIPEGYSVSREKKERFSLILESASTNQTSMYLCATTRGNSNQPQHFGDGTRLSIL.

J is TRBJ2-5 and V is TRBV10-3; tentative D call: TRBD1 (5 bases). Judging by the DNA end, TRBJ2-7 fits better; the J call may be wrong. Looked up from germline, CDR1 is ENHRY and CDR2 is SYGVKD. This CDR3 has 13 residues. The CDR3 protein is CAISADTSYEQYF. DNA for the CDR3: TGTGCCATCAGTGCGGACACCTCCTACGAGCAGTACTTC.

The chain has TRBV6-5 and TRBJ1-1; 7 bases map to TRBD1. The CDR3 runs to 15 residues. The germline V gene encodes CDR1 MNHEY and CDR2 SVGAGI. V lost 2 bases to trimming and J lost 4 bases; unmatched junction nucleotides: 7. CDR3 loop: CASSYRQGDFTEAFF. The CDR3 nucleotides are TGTGCCAGCAGTTACAGGCAGGGGGATTTCACTGAAGCTTTCTTT.

The chain couples TRBV29-1 to TRBJ2-5; 11 bases match TRBD2. CDR3 length equals 16 residues. J gave up 0 bases and V 0 bases, and 3 bases lay outside the gene matches. Germline-derived CDR1 and CDR2 are SQVTM and ANQGSEA. The CDR3 reads CSVEDPSGRYQETQYF. The CDR3 DNA reads as TGCAGCGTTGAAGATCCTAGCGGGAGGTACCAAGAGACCCAGTACTTC.

This chain joins TRBV25-1 and TRBJ2-4; D is perhaps TRBD2 (5 bases). CDR1 is MGHDK, CDR2 SYGVNS, per germline. Trimming shortened V by 1 base and J by 5 bases, and 6 bases separated the two germline ends. This CDR3 has 13 residues. CDR3 protein: CASSEWGENIQYF. The CDR3 DNA sequence: TGTGCCAGCAGTGAATGGGGAGAAAACATTCAGTACTTC.

V usage is TRBV28 and J usage is TRBJ1-5; 10 bases fit TRBD1. The ends lost 5 bases at V and 4 bases at J; junction bases unmatched: 5. Germline V gene sequence: CDR1 MDHEN, CDR2 SYDVKM. The CDR3 has 15 amino acids. The CDR3 loop reads CASSPDRGQNQPQHF. The DNA of the CDR3 is TGTGCCAGCAGTCCCGACAGGGGGCAAAATCAGCCCCAGCATTTT.

V and J are TRBV5-1 and TRBJ2-6; tentative D call: TRBD1 (6 bases). Germline V CDR1 and CDR2: SGHRS, YFSETQ. Trimming cost V 6 bases and J 3 bases, with 19 bases left between them. The CDR3 runs to 17 residues. CDR3 loop: CASTSRYYRDGANVLTF. The CDR3 DNA is TGCGCCAGCACCTCCCGATACTACAGGGATGGGGCCAACGTCCTGACTTTC.